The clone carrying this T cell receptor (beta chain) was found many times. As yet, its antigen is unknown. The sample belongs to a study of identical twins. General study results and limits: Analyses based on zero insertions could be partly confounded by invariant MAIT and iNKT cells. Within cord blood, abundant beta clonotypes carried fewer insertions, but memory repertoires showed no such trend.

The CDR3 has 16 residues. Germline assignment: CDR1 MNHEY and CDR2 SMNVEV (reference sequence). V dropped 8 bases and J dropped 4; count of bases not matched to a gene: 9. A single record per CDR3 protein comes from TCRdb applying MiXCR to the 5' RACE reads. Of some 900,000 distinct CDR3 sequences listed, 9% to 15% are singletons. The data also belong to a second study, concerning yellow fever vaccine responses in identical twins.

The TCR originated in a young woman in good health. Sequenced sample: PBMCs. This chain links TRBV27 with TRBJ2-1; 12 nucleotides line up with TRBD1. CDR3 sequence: CASGDWDRGLYNEQFF. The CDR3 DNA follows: TGTGCCAGCGGGGACTGGGACAGGGGGCTATACAATGAGCAGTTCTTC.